This TCR beta chain comes out of a study of T cell repertoires in cytomegalovirus infection. Study findings and constraints: Individuals carrying CMV plus the relevant HLA were identified by cumulative frequency of public TCR beta families.

This clonotype was detected many times. The antigen remains unidentified. The CDR3 runs 14 residues. Trimming cost V 1 base and J 0 bases, with 7 bases left between them. Germline CDR1 is SGHAT and CDR2 is FQNNGV. Each CDR3 protein gets one entry after TCRdb re-called the reads with MiXCR. This sample has some 480,000 distinct CDR3 sequences, with roughly a third found just once. The source was cultured PBMCs, collected from culture after CMV antigen stimulation. This chain links TRBV11-2 with TRBJ2-7; D is perhaps TRBD2 (6 bases). This sequence was found in a human donor in good health (CMV status not recorded). Some clones in this sample may be carry-over from other donors' samples. Here the CDR3 reads CASSLGAGSYEQYV. CDR3 in DNA: TGTGCCAGCAGCTTAGGAGCGGGCTCCTACGAGCAGTACGTC.